The 25 T cell receptor beta chains listed next were all sequenced from one sample in a study of beta chain features in type 1 diabetes. The whole isolated RNA underwent reverse transcription, so sequencing captured expressed TCRB transcripts. The repertoire was sequenced with immunoSEQ multiplex PCR; TCRdb's copy has only in-frame clones and lacks some. The sample lists about 150,000 clones; under 60% were seen once. The sequencing sample was made of Tregs from blood. The receptors shown here come from a man aged 18-30 years in good health.

The chain joins TRBV4-1 to TRBJ2-5; 7 nucleotides line up with TRBD1. The J call may be in error: the DNA end matches TRBJ2-7 better. Per the germline V gene, CDR1 is MGHRA and CDR2 is YSYEKL. The CDR3 spans 14 residues. In DNA, the CDR3 is TGCGCCAGCAGCCACAGGGACAGCTCGGCCGAGCAGTACTTC. This codes for CASSHRDSSAEQYF.

This clone was detected a few times. The genes are TRBV10-3 and TRBJ2-4, with D possibly TRBD2 on 5 matching bases. The CDR3 consists of 13 residues. V lost 4 bases and J 6 bases, leaving 10 bases between the germline ends. The germline gives CDR1 ENHRY, CDR2 SYGVKD. The CDR3 DNA sequence: TGTGCCATCAGTGGAGAACGGGGAAACATTCAGTACTTC. This translates into CAISGERGNIQYF.

V is TRBV27 and J is TRBJ2-6; 8 nucleotides agree with TRBD2. CDR1 MNHEY and CDR2 SMNVEV come from the germline V gene (reference sequence). The CDR3 runs 17 residues. After removal of 1 base from V and 0 bases from J, the junction contained 2 bases not matched to a gene. The CDR3 region has the DNA TGTGCCAGCAGTTTATGGGCGGGGGGCTCTGGGGCCAACGTCCTGACTTTC. As protein: CASSLWAGGSGANVLTF. The full variable domain, in which reference TRBV27 and TRBJ2-6 provide the parts outside the CDR3, is EAQVTQNPRYLITVTGKKLTVTCSQNMNHEYMSWYRQDPGLGLRQIYYSMNVEVTDKGDVPEGYKVSRKEKRNFPLILESPSPNQTSLYFCASSLWAGGSGANVLTFGAGSRLTVL.

The rearrangement links TRBV18 to TRBJ2-6; tentative D call: TRBD1 (5 bases). The V and J ends lost 4 bases and 1 base respectively, with 8 bases between them. The CDR3 covers 15 residues. Germline lookup yields CDR1 KGHSH and CDR2 LQKENI. CDR3 loop: CASSRGGSGANVLTF. The DNA of the CDR3 is TGTGCCAGCTCACGGGGCGGTTCTGGGGCCAACGTCCTGACTTTC.

V and J are TRBV6-6 and TRBJ1-1; maybe TRBD1 (5 bases). The V gene lost 7 bases and the J gene lost 12 bases, with 21 bases spanning the gap. In germline, CDR1 is MNHNY, CDR2 SVGAGI (reference sequence). CDR3 length: 13 residues. The chain's CDR3 is CASTLRGLQGSFF. CDR3 sequence (DNA): TGTGCCAGCACCCTCCGAGGCCTCCAGGGCTCTTTCTTT.

This clone has only a few counts. CDR3 sequence: CASSFEGKGTQYF. CDR3 in DNA: TGTGCCAGCAGCTTCGAGGGTAAAGGTACGCAGTATTTT. V is TRBV7-9 and J is TRBJ2-3, with D possibly matching TRBD2 (5 bases). The CDR3 runs 13 residues. Per the germline V gene, CDR1 is SEHNR and CDR2 is FQNEAQ (reference sequence). Trimming stripped 3 bases from V and 8 bases from J, with 12 bases between.

This clone showed up just a few times. V is TRBV7-9 and J is TRBJ1-1; D might be TRBD1 (5 bases). The CDR3 loop spans 13 amino acids. The V gene lost 4 bases and the J gene lost 11 bases, with 17 bases spanning the gap. CDR1 is SEHNR and CDR2 is FQNEAQ in the germline V gene (reference sequence). The CDR3 DNA reads TGTGCCAGCAGCTCTTCCGGGCGGAAGGGGGCTTTCTTT. Protein sequence: CASSSSGRKGAFF.

The DNA for the CDR3 is TGTGCCAGCAGCTTCCCGACGGGAAACACTGAAGCTTTCTTT. As protein: CASSFPTGNTEAFF. The chain is built from TRBV11-1 and TRBJ1-1; no definite D call. Trimming removed 3 bases from V and 2 bases from J, with 10 bases in between. The CDR3 covers 14 residues. Per germline, CDR1 SGHAT and CDR2 FQDESV (reference sequence).

The chain employs TRBV5-1 and TRBJ2-3; D perhaps matches TRBD1 (6 bases). There are 15 residues in the CDR3. Germline V CDR1 and CDR2: SGHRS, YFSETQ. V lost 2 bases and J lost 2, with 12 bases in between. CDR3 in amino acids: CASSFLGQYTDTQYF. The CDR3 nucleotides are TGCGCCAGCAGCTTTTTAGGACAGTACACAGATACGCAGTATTTT. The whole variable domain, filled in from reference TRBV5-1 and TRBJ2-3, reads KAGVTQTPRYLIKTRGQQVTLSCSPISGHRSVSWYQQTPGQGLQFLFEYFSETQRNKGNFPGRFSGRQFSNSRSEMNVSTLELGDSALYLCASSFLGQYTDTQYFGPGTRLTVL.

The V and J genes are TRBV4-1 and TRBJ2-3, with 8 bases aligning to TRBD1. The CDR3 length is 14 residues. Per the germline V gene, CDR1 is MGHRA and CDR2 is YSYEKL. V was pared by 5 bases and J by 3 bases, with 4 bases of the junction left unmatched. The CDR3 region is CASSYQGATDTQYF. CDR3 bases: TGCGCCAGCAGCTATCAGGGGGCTACAGATACGCAGTATTTT.

This clone appeared a few times. The chain is built from TRBV28 and TRBJ2-1, with 11 bases aligning to TRBD2. After removal of 4 bases from V and 4 bases from J, the junction contained 6 bases not matched to a gene. From germline, CDR1 is MDHEN and CDR2 SYDVKM. CDR3 length: 16 residues. The CDR3 spells CASSSLAGGPYNEQFF. Here the CDR3 DNA reads TGTGCCAGCAGTTCCTTAGCGGGAGGGCCTTACAATGAGCAGTTCTTC. Full variable domain (rest looked up from reference TRBV28 and TRBJ2-1): DVKVTQSSRYLVKRTGEKVFLECVQDMDHENMFWYRQDPGLGLRLIYFSYDVKMKEKGDIPEGYSVSREKKERFSLILESASTNQTSMYLCASSSLAGGPYNEQFFGPGTRLTVL.

J is TRBJ2-7 and V is TRBV5-1; tentatively, D is TRBD2 (5 bases). Germline V lookup: CDR1 SGHRS, CDR2 YFSETQ. There are 14 residues in the CDR3. Between the trimmed V and J ends, which lost 0 bases and 3 bases, there was a span of 10 bases. The CDR3 bases are TGCGCCAGCAGCTTGGGTGCGGGTTACTACGAGCAGTACTTC. Its translation: CASSLGAGYYEQYF.

The V and J genes are TRBV28 and TRBJ2-7; TRBD1 aligns across 7 bases. With V trimmed by 5 bases and J by 9 bases, 4 bases remained unmatched. CDR1 is MDHEN, CDR2 SYDVKM, per germline. CDR3 length equals 11 residues. CDR3 amino acids: CASSTRDRQYF. The CDR3, as DNA: TGTGCCAGCAGTACCCGGGACAGGCAGTACTTC.

This chain uses TRBV28 with TRBJ1-1; TRBD1 agrees at 7 bases. Trimming removed 5 bases from V and 1 base from J; junction bases left unmatched: 7. The CDR3 spans 15 residues. Germline CDR1 is MDHEN and CDR2 is SYDVKM. CDR3 loop: CASSGWGQTNTEAFF. CDR3 sequence (DNA): TGTGCCAGCAGTGGCTGGGGACAGACGAACACTGAAGCTTTCTTT. Using reference TRBV28 and TRBJ1-1 for the parts outside the CDR3, the full variable domain is DVKVTQSSRYLVKRTGEKVFLECVQDMDHENMFWYRQDPGLGLRLIYFSYDVKMKEKGDIPEGYSVSREKKERFSLILESASTNQTSMYLCASSGWGQTNTEAFFGQGTRLTVV.

This clone was seen a handful of times. V is TRBV29-1 and J is TRBJ1-1, with D maybe TRBD1 (5 bases). CDR1 and CDR2 from the germline V gene are SQVTM and ANQGSEA. This CDR3 has 13 residues. V lost 4 bases and J lost 2, with 11 bases in between. The CDR3 nucleotides read TGCAGCGTTGTAGGGGCGTCAAACACTGAAGCTTTCTTT. It specifies CSVVGASNTEAFF.

The V call is TRBV7-3, the J call TRBJ2-6; the match to TRBD2 covers 7 bases. The CDR3 totals 17 residues. Germline trimming cut 6 bases from V and 0 bases from J; bases unmatched to any gene: 8. CDR1 is SGHTA, CDR2 FQGTGA, per germline. In DNA, the CDR3 is TGTGCCAGCAGTCTGGGGAGGGGAGCCTCTGGGGCCAACGTCCTGACTTTC. Amino acid sequence: CASSLGRGASGANVLTF. The full variable domain, completed using reference TRBV7-3 and TRBJ2-6, is GAGVSQTPSNKVTEKGKYVELRCDPISGHTALYWYRQSLGQGPEFLIYFQGTGAADDSGLPNDRFFAVRPEGSVSTLKIQRTERGDSAVYLCASSLGRGASGANVLTFGAGSRLTVL.

The chain carries TRBV30 and TRBJ1-5, with unresolved D. This CDR3 is built from 12 residues. The germline gives CDR1 GTSNPN, CDR2 SVGIG (reference sequence). Trimming pared 5 bases from V and 4 bases from J, leaving 9 bases between. The CDR3 is CAWSQPNQPQHF. For the CDR3, the DNA is TGTGCCTGGTCACAGCCGAATCAGCCCCAGCATTTT.

This clone was picked up one time. This CDR3 is CASPARQVLVYGYTF. The CDR3 DNA follows: TGTGCCAGTCCAGCGCGGCAGGTACTAGTCTATGGCTACACCTTC. The chain recombines TRBV4-2 with TRBJ1-2; D unresolved. Per germline, CDR1 LGHNA and CDR2 YNFKEQ. This CDR3 region has 15 residues. V was cut by 9 bases and J by 4 bases, with 21 bases left in between.

In this sample, this clone turned up a few times. V is TRBV7-3 and J is TRBJ2-3; D is possibly TRBD2 (5 bases). The V gene's germline CDR1 is SGHTA and CDR2 FQGTGA. V dropped 5 bases and J dropped 2 bases, with 11 bases sitting between them. The CDR3 runs 14 residues. CDR3 protein: CASSLGLSTDTQYF. CDR3 DNA sequence: TGTGCCAGCAGCCTCGGACTCTCCACAGATACGCAGTATTTT.

CDR3: CASSPMGAVHEQYF. In nucleotides, the CDR3 is TGTGCCAGCAGCCCAATGGGGGCTGTCCACGAGCAGTACTTC. V usage is TRBV7-3 and J usage is TRBJ2-5; TRBD1 might be the D (6 bases). Matching the DNA end better, TRBJ2-7 makes the J call doubtful. CDR3 size: 14 residues. Germline V lookup: CDR1 SGHTA, CDR2 FQGTGA.

This clone was detected a few times. This rearrangement joins TRBV5-5 to TRBJ2-3; 14 nucleotides align to TRBD2. CDR3 size: 18 residues. Germline V CDR1 and CDR2: SGHKS, YYEKEE (reference sequence). V dropped 2 bases and J dropped 0; count of bases not matched to a gene: 5. The CDR3 DNA reads as TGTGCCAGCAGCTTAGCCGGACTAGCGGGGGGTAGCACAGATACGCAGTATTTT. The encoded protein is CASSLAGLAGGSTDTQYF.

The CDR3 coding sequence is TGCGCCAGCAGCCTCAAAATGGGACAGGGGTCCTACGAGCAGTACTTC. Translation: CASSLKMGQGSYEQYF. The V call is TRBV5-1, the J call TRBJ2-7; 10 bases are shared with TRBD1. Germline loops: CDR1 SGHRS, CDR2 YFSETQ. CDR3 length: 16 residues. V lost 4 bases and J lost 1; bases outside the gene matches: 8.

This clone was seen a single time. The J gene is TRBJ2-3, the V gene TRBV4-3; a weak D match, TRBD2 (5 bases). Germline values: CDR1 LGHNA, CDR2 YSLEER. Trimming took off 4 bases at V and 5 bases at J, with 16 bases between the two ends. The CDR3 runs to 15 residues. The chain's CDR3 is CASSLQSGSIDTQYF. The DNA of the CDR3 is TGCGCCAGCAGCCTACAGAGTGGGAGTATAGATACGCAGTATTTT.

The rearrangement uses TRBV30 and TRBJ2-1; 13 bases align to TRBD2. There are 13 residues in the CDR3. Germline values: CDR1 GTSNPN, CDR2 SVGIG (reference sequence). V dropped 1 base and J dropped 14; count of bases not matched to a gene: 5. Written as DNA, the CDR3 is TGTGCCTGGAGTGCACTAGCGGGAGGGATTAAGTTCTTC. The encoded protein is CAWSALAGGIKFF.

The rearrangement uses TRBV5-5 and TRBJ2-5, with a tentative D call TRBD2 (7 bases). Trimming took off 3 bases at V and 2 bases at J, with 14 bases between the two ends. Germline CDR1 and CDR2: SGHKS and YYEKEE (reference sequence). The CDR3 has 15 amino acids. The CDR3 protein is CASSSEGGAQETQYF. As DNA, the CDR3 is TGTGCCAGCAGCTCGGAGGGGGGGGCTCAAGAGACCCAGTACTTC.